The entry that follows covers one TCR beta chain sequence. TCRdb keeps only in-frame clones here, not all; method: immunoSEQ multiplex PCR. The table has 150,000 to 200,000 clones, roughly 89% seen once. The data stem from a study of control samples from healthy donors and cancer patients. J lost 5 bases, V lost 5 bases, and 7 bases had no gene match. The CDR3 loop spans 15 amino acids. Germline CDR1 and CDR2: SGHNT and YENEEA. Sequences were obtained from blood. This chain connects TRBV11-3 to TRBJ2-2, with 8 positions matching TRBD1. The receptor's source is a woman in her 30s in good health. The CDR3 loop reads CASSPGGTGTGELFF. CDR3 DNA sequence: TGTGCCAGCAGCCCAGGGGGCACGGGGACCGGGGAGCTGTTTTTT. Supplemented by reference TRBV11-3 and TRBJ2-2, the full variable domain reads EAGVVQSPRYKIIEKKQPVAFWCNPISGHNTLYWYLQNLGQGPELLIRYENEEAVDDSQLPKDRFSAERLKGVDSTLKIQPAELGDSAVYLCASSPGGTGTGELFFGEGSRLTVL.